Listed below are T cell receptor beta chains from one sample, sequenced in a study of blood T cell repertoires in COVID-19. Assay used: immunoSEQ multiplex PCR; TCRdb lists only in-frame clones, some missing. Of about 220,000 clones listed, 80% to 85% are singletons. Specimen: peripheral blood. The origin of the receptors is an older woman with acute or convalescent COVID-19. Each CDR3 is given with its conserved first and last residue. D genes are given only for firm matches. Size values are once, few and many counts, or a class for expanded clones, and some rows have none.

TRBJ1-2,TRBD1,TRBV7-2,few,TGTGCCAGCAGCTCGAACAGGGGCGGCTACACCTTC,CASSSNRGGYTF
TRBJ2-7,.,TRBV27,.,TGTGCCAGCAGCCCCCCCGGGGACGAGCAGTACTTC,CASSPPGDEQYF
TRBJ2-7,.,TRBV6-5,few,TGTGCCGGGGGAAGGGGGTACGAGCAGTACTTC,CAGGRGYEQYF
TRBJ1-1,.,TRBV9,.,TGTGCCAGCACCCGAGCCACCCAGAACACTGAAGCTTTCTTT,CASTRATQNTEAFF
TRBJ1-1,.,TRBV6-5,.,TGTGCCAGCAGTTATGGACAGCCGAACACTGAAGCTTTCTTT,CASSYGQPNTEAFF
TRBJ1-1,TRBD1,TRBV10-3,.,TGTGCCATCAGTTCAGGGGGCAGGAGATCCAGACATTACACTGAAGCTTTCTTT,CAISSGGRRSRHYTEAFF
TRBJ2-2,.,TRBV2,.,TGTGCCACCCCAAAGGAGTTCGGAACCGGGGAGCTGTTTTTT,CATPKEFGTGELFF
TRBJ2-5,.,TRBV6-2/TRBV6-3,.,TGTGCCAGCATCCCTGTCGCGGGGCGCCGCCACAACCAAGAGACCCAGTACTTC,CASIPVAGRRHNQETQYF
TRBJ2-7,TRBD2,TRBV10-3,.,TGTGCCACCCGCATTTCTGCGGGGGGCCCCTACGAGCAGTACTTC,CATRISAGGPYEQYF
TRBJ1-5,.,TRBV2,.,TGTGCCAGCAGTGAATTCGGGGATCAGCCCCAGCATTTT,CASSEFGDQPQHF
TRBJ1-2,.,TRBV7-9,.,TGTGCCAGCAGCACACCTACGGGCTATGGCTACACCTTC,CASSTPTGYGYTF
TRBJ2-3,TRBD2,TRBV18,.,TGTGCCAGCTCACCAGGGACTAGCGGGGGAGATACGCAGTATTTT,CASSPGTSGGDTQYF
TRBJ1-1,.,TRBV4-2,.,TGTGCCAGCAGCCAAGATGGCCAGGTCGGCACTGAAGCTTTCTTT,CASSQDGQVGTEAFF
TRBJ1-2,.,TRBV11-2,.,TGTGCCAGCAGCTTAGCGGGGGGCCTAGGTAACTATGGCTACACCTTC,CASSLAGGLGNYGYTF
TRBJ2-7,TRBD1,TRBV3-1/TRBV3-2,few,TGTGCCAGCAGCCAGTACCTAGGACAGGGCGGCGAGCAGTACTTC,CASSQYLGQGGEQYF
TRBJ2-2,.,TRBV5-1,.,TGCGCCAGCAGCTTACCAGGGAACACCGGGGAGCTGTTTTTT,CASSLPGNTGELFF
TRBJ1-6,.,TRBV19,.,TGTGCCAGTAGTGAGGGCGAATATTCACCCCTCCACTTT,CASSEGEYSPLHF
TRBJ2-5,TRBD2,TRBV5-1,.,TGCGCCAGCAGCTGGGCTAGCGGGGGGCCGGAAGAGACCCAGTACTTC,CASSWASGGPEETQYF
TRBJ2-3,TRBD2,TRBV5-4,once,TGTGCCAGCAGCTTGTGGGAGGGTTTGGATACGCAGTATTTT,CASSLWEGLDTQYF
TRBJ2-1,TRBD1,TRBV7-2,once,TGTGCCAGCAGCTTAAGCAACAGGGGGCTTGAGCAGTTCTTC,CASSLSNRGLEQFF
TRBJ2-2,.,TRBV6-1,.,TGTGCCAGCAATGAACGGGGTTACGGGGAGCTGTTTTTT,CASNERGYGELFF
TRBJ1-5,TRBD1,TRBV19,.,TGTGCCAGTAGACCAGGGGGCATCAATCAGCCCCAGCATTTT,CASRPGGINQPQHF
TRBJ1-1,.,TRBV19,.,TGTGCCAGTAGTATACAGGGGATCGCTGAAGCTTTCTTT,CASSIQGIAEAFF
TRBJ2-7,TRBD2,TRBV6-1,.,TGTGCCAGCAGTGAAGGGCGGGGGGTCTACGAGCAGTACTTC,CASSEGRGVYEQYF
TRBJ2-3,TRBD2,TRBV18,.,TGTGCCAGCTCACCTATCATAAGCGGGGGGACTAGCACAGATACGCAGTATTTT,CASSPIISGGTSTDTQYF
TRBJ1-4,.,TRBV7-9,.,TGTGCCAGCAGCTTATCTTCGGGTAATGAAAAACTGTTTTTT,CASSLSSGNEKLFF
TRBJ1-2,.,TRBV30,.,TGTGCCTGGAGTGTAACCCAGACAGGCTACACCTTC,CAWSVTQTGYTF
TRBJ2-3,.,TRBV2,.,TGTGCCAGCAGTGTAGGGGGGGGACTCACAGATACGCAGTATTTT,CASSVGGGLTDTQYF
TRBJ1-1,.,TRBV6-5,.,TGTGCCAGCAGTTACCTCGCAGGTCTCGGGAACACTGAAGCTTTCTTT,CASSYLAGLGNTEAFF
TRBJ1-2,.,TRBV12-3/TRBV12-4,.,TGTGCCAGCACCGTCGGGGGAAGCTACACCTTC,CASTVGGSYTF
TRBJ1-4,.,TRBV30,.,TGTGCCTGGAGCTCAGGGGCGCGTAATGAAAAACTGTTTTTT,CAWSSGARNEKLFF
TRBJ1-5,.,TRBV4-2,.,TGTGCCAGCAGCCAAGTGGGTGTCAGGGGCTATCAGCCCCAGCATTTT,CASSQVGVRGYQPQHF
TRBJ1-2,TRBD1,TRBV5-1,.,TGCGCCAGCAGCGGGAGGACAGGGTATGGCTACACCTTC,CASSGRTGYGYTF
TRBJ2-1,TRBD2,TRBV4-3,.,TGCGCCAGCAGCCAAGATACGGGACTAGCCTTGAATGAGCAGTTCTTC,CASSQDTGLALNEQFF
TRBJ2-5,TRBD1,TRBV7-8,.,TGTGCCAGCAGCTTATTGGGACAGGGAGCGAGAGAGACCCAGTACTTC,CASSLLGQGARETQYF
TRBJ2-5,TRBD1,TRBV2,.,TGTGCCAGCGAGGCTCTTGGACAGGGACGCCAAGAGACCCAGTACTTC,CASEALGQGRQETQYF
TRBJ2-7,TRBD2,TRBV6-6,.,TGTGCCAGCAGTTCGATCCTAGCGGGGCACTCCTACGAGCAGTACTTC,CASSSILAGHSYEQYF
TRBJ2-1,TRBD1,TRBV7-3,.,TGTGCCAGCAGCTTAACGGGGACAGAGACCTACAATGAGCAGTTCTTC,CASSLTGTETYNEQFF
TRBJ2-7,.,TRBV11-1,.,TGTGCCAGCAGCTTAGGAACTGACAGGTCTCTCAACGAGCAGTACTTC,CASSLGTDRSLNEQYF
TRBJ1-1,.,TRBV5-1,once,TGCGCCAGCAGCTTGGAGAGGTCGGGCACTGAAGCTTTCTTT,CASSLERSGTEAFF
TRBJ1-1,.,TRBV12-3/TRBV12-4,few,TGTGCCAGCAGTTTAAGGAGGAACACTGAAGCTTTCTTT,CASSLRRNTEAFF
TRBJ1-2,TRBD1,TRBV19,.,TGTGCCAGTAGAGAGCTGGACAGGGAACGTTCTAACTATGGCTACACCTTC,CASRELDRERSNYGYTF
TRBJ1-4,.,TRBV6-6,.,TGTGCCAGCAGTCGAAGATCCGGGGTTTTTACTAATGAAAAACTGTTTTTT,CASSRRSGVFTNEKLFF
TRBJ1-4,TRBD1,TRBV9,once,TGTGCCAGCAGCGTAGGGGGACAGGGAGAAAAACTGTTTTTT,CASSVGGQGEKLFF
TRBJ2-5,.,TRBV5-4,once,TGTGCCAGCAGCCAAGAGCGGTACCAAGAGACCCAGTACTTC,CASSQERYQETQYF